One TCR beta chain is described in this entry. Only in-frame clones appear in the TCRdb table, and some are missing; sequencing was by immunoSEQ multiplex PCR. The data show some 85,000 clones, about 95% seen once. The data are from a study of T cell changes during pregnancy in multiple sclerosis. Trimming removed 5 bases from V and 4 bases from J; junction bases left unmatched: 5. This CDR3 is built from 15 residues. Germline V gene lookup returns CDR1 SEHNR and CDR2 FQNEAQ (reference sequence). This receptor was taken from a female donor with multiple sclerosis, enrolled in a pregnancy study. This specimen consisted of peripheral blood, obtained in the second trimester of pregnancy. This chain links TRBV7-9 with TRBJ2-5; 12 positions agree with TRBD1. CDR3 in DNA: TGTGCCAGCAGCCCGCCGGGACAGGGGGCAGAGACCCAGTACTTC. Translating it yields CASSPPGQGAETQYF.